This T cell receptor (beta chain) is drawn from a study of tumor-infiltrating lymphocytes in primary liver carcinoma. About this clonotype itself: The junction does not match germline at one end; this may be a read error.

Co-extraction of RNA and DNA was performed on roughly 17-32 mg of unsorted bulk tissue. The template, about 500 ng total RNA, yielded TCR beta cDNA made with a constant-region primer. Modified slightly, ARM-PCR produced TCR beta libraries over three nested multiplex PCR rounds. PCR rounds one and two used TRBV1-TRBV30 forward primers with a C-beta reverse primer for approximately 10 cycles each. TCRdb reprocessed the multiplex PCR reads with MiXCR, giving one entry per CDR3 protein. Altogether about 75,000 distinct CDR3 sequences are present, about 75% being singletons, with the ten largest covering about 28%. Germline assignment: CDR1 SGHVS and CDR2 FQNEAQ. This CDR3 spans 17 amino acids.

This receptor was identified in a man between 40 and 49 years old with primary liver carcinoma and hepatitis B virus infection. V usage is TRBV7-8 and J usage is TRBJ2-4; 12 bases align to TRBD1. Sequencing was done on a sample of tumor-adjacent normal liver tissue. This CDR3 reads CVSSPETGQGANNIQYF. The CDR3 region has the DNA TGTGTCAGCAGCCCTGAAACGGGACAGGGGGCCAATAACATTCAGTACTTC.